Sequencing of this T cell receptor (beta chain) was carried out in a study of blood T cell repertoires in COVID-19. Study information: Sites across the United States, Italy and Spain contributed samples from acute and convalescent COVID-19.

This CDR3 contains 15 residues. Germline V CDR1 and CDR2: SGHDT, YYEEEE. The V gene end was trimmed by 0 bases and the J gene end by 4 bases; junction bases not matched to a gene: 5. Assay: immunoSEQ multiplex PCR; the TCRdb copy retains only in-frame clones and omits some. The repertoire holds fewer than 200,000 clones, with roughly 76% as singletons. The J gene is TRBJ2-5, the V gene TRBV5-6, with 8 bases lining up with TRBD1. This sequence originates from a woman over 75 with COVID-19, enrolled during active disease. The sample was peripheral blood. Here the CDR3 reads CASSLEAGGPETQYF. CDR3 DNA: TGTGCCAGCAGCTTGGAGGCAGGGGGCCCAGAGACCCAGTACTTC.